Presented here are 25 T cell receptor beta chains from one specimen sequenced in a study of T cell responses to AZD1222 COVID-19 vaccine. Assay: immunoSEQ multiplex PCR; the TCRdb copy retains only in-frame clones and omits some. The table lists 150,000 or so clones, 91% of them singletons. Sequencing was performed on peripheral blood, taken 28 days after the second AZD1222 dose. The receptors derive from an adult who received the AZD1222 COVID-19 vaccine.

V and J are TRBV4-3 and TRBJ1-5, with D uncertain. V dropped 1 base and J dropped 0 bases, with 7 bases sitting between them. Germline-derived CDR1 and CDR2 are LGHNA and YSLEER. This CDR3 is 15 amino acids long. In DNA form, the CDR3 reads TGCGCCAGCAGCCAAGGGGGTAATAGCAATCAGCCCCAGCATTTT. Encoded protein: CASSQGGNSNQPQHF.

The chain is built from TRBV28 and TRBJ2-2, with 8 bases matching TRBD2. Germline V lookup: CDR1 MDHEN, CDR2 SYDVKM. The V segment lost 5 bases and the J segment 9 bases; nucleotides outside the gene matches: 8. CDR3 length: 14 residues. CDR3 coding DNA: TGTGCCAGCAGTACCCCCCGGGAGGGCCGGGAGCTGTTTTTT. Residues: CASSTPREGRELFF.

The chain combines TRBV2 with TRBJ1-6; no clear D. The germline V gene has CDR1 SNHLY and CDR2 FYNNEI. With 3 bases removed from V and 3 bases from J, the gap between germline ends came to 9 bases. This CDR3 region has 15 residues. CDR3 DNA: TGTGCCAGCAGTGAGTCGGGCCTCTATAATTCACCCCTCCACTTT. This translates into CASSESGLYNSPLHF.

The V and J genes are TRBV11-3 and TRBJ2-5, with D perhaps matching TRBD1 or TRBD2 (5 bases each). Germline assignment: CDR1 SGHNT and CDR2 YENEEA. Trimming shortened V by 5 bases and J by 5 bases, and 12 bases separated the two germline ends. The CDR3 consists of 13 residues. CDR3 nucleotide sequence: TGTGCCAGCAGCCAGGGACCTGGGGAGACCCAGTACTTC. Its translation is CASSQGPGETQYF.

This clone was counted a single time. For the CDR3, the DNA is TGTGCCAGTAGTATTGGAGGGGGGGATTCCTACGAGCAGTACTTC. Amino acid sequence: CASSIGGGDSYEQYF. V usage is TRBV19 and J usage is TRBJ2-7, with a weak D call TRBD2 (7 bases). Germline-derived CDR1 and CDR2 are LNHDA and SQIVND (reference sequence). V lost 3 bases, J lost 1 base, and 13 bases lay in between. This CDR3 has 15 residues.

The V call is TRBV27, the J call TRBJ1-5; the match to TRBD1 covers 9 bases. Germline V lookup: CDR1 MNHEY, CDR2 SMNVEV (reference sequence). CDR3 length equals 17 residues. V dropped 2 bases and J dropped 5; count of bases not matched to a gene: 10. This chain's CDR3 is CASSLIGVTGGDQPQHF. DNA of the CDR3: TGTGCCAGCAGTTTAATCGGGGTTACAGGGGGCGATCAGCCCCAGCATTTT.

This chain connects TRBV3-1 (or the pseudogene TRBV3-2) to TRBJ2-7, with D tentatively TRBD2 (6 bases). The CDR3 loop spans 14 amino acids. The ends were cut back, 1 base at V and 7 bases at J, with 14 bases in the middle. Germline V gene sequence: CDR1 LGHDT, CDR2 YNNKEL (reference sequence). DNA for the CDR3: TGTGCCAGCAGCCAAGGAGGAGGGGACTGGGAGCAGTACTTC. It translates to CASSQGGGDWEQYF.

The sample holds one count of this clone. The rearrangement links TRBV2 to TRBJ1-4; 7 bases agree with TRBD1. CDR1 is SNHLY, CDR2 FYNNEI, per germline. The CDR3 length is 14 residues. J gave up 5 bases and V 6 bases, and 6 bases lay outside the gene matches. The chain's CDR3 is CASREGQRNEKLFF. The DNA for the CDR3 is TGTGCCAGCAGGGAGGGACAGAGGAATGAAAAACTGTTTTTT. The full variable domain, rest sourced from reference TRBV2 and TRBJ1-4, is EPEVTQTPSHQVTQMGQEVILRCVPISNHLYFYWYRQILGQKVEFLVSFYNNEISEKSEIFDDQFSVERPDGSNFTLKIRSTKLEDSAMYFCASREGQRNEKLFFGSGTQLSVL.

The chain couples TRBV15 to TRBJ1-2, with 7 nucleotides matching TRBD1. CDR3 length: 17 amino acids. Germline V gene data show CDR1 as LNHNV and CDR2 as YYDKDF (reference sequence). The V segment lost 1 base and the J segment 3 bases; nucleotides outside the gene matches: 11. CDR3 region: CATSRVMGQPADYGYTF. Here the CDR3 DNA reads TGTGCCACCAGCAGAGTAATGGGACAGCCCGCGGACTATGGCTACACCTTC. Together with reference TRBV15 and TRBJ1-2, the CDR3 gives the full variable domain: DAMVIQNPRYQVTQFGKPVTLSCSQTLNHNVMYWYQQKSSQAPKLLFHYYDKDFNNEADTPDNFQSRRPNTSFCFLDIRSPGLGDTAMYLCATSRVMGQPADYGYTFGSGTRLTVV.

This clone was seen a handful of times. This sequence joins TRBV18 and TRBJ1-1, with 7 positions matching TRBD1. With 0 bases clipped from V and 11 bases from J, the junction kept 6 bases outside the gene matches. Germline values: CDR1 KGHSH, CDR2 LQKENI. The CDR3 covers 13 residues. This CDR3 reads CASSPPGTVRAFF. The CDR3 DNA sequence: TGTGCCAGCTCACCACCCGGGACAGTGAGGGCTTTCTTT.

V and J are TRBV10-2 and TRBJ2-1; 8 bases line up with TRBD2. The CDR3 totals 16 residues. V dropped 3 bases and J dropped 13; count of bases not matched to a gene: 17. Germline CDR1 WSHSY, CDR2 SAAADI. CDR3: CASSDAGLASGSLQFF. DNA of the CDR3: TGCGCCAGCAGTGACGCGGGGTTGGCTAGCGGGTCCCTTCAGTTCTTC.

The chain is built from TRBV27 and TRBJ2-7; 9 bases match TRBD1. Unmatched junction bases numbered 7, after V lost 0 bases and J lost 4 bases. The germline V gene encodes CDR1 MNHEY and CDR2 SMNVEV (reference sequence). This CDR3 has 16 residues. CDR3 sequence: CASSLSPGTGKYEQYF. CDR3 nucleotides: TGTGCCAGCAGTTTATCGCCCGGGACAGGGAAATACGAGCAGTACTTC.

This clone appeared a few times. V gene TRBV2 combines with J gene TRBJ1-2; 9 nucleotides match TRBD1. The ends lost 1 base at V and 3 bases at J; junction bases unmatched: 0. In germline, CDR1 is SNHLY, CDR2 FYNNEI. The CDR3 covers 14 residues. The CDR3 region has the DNA TGTGCCAGCAGTGAAGGGACAGGGGACTATGGCTACACCTTC. Amino acid sequence: CASSEGTGDYGYTF.

The chain recombines TRBV5-4 with TRBJ2-7; 7 nucleotides line up with TRBD1. Looked up from germline, CDR1 is SGHNT and CDR2 is YYREEE (reference sequence). V lost 2 bases to trimming and J lost 6 bases; unmatched junction nucleotides: 2. This CDR3 has 12 amino acids. Written as DNA, the CDR3 is TGTGCCAGCAGCTTCTCAGGGGGCGAGCAGTACTTC. Its protein is CASSFSGGEQYF.

The chain recombines TRBV11-2 with TRBJ2-7; no definite D call. The V gene lost 5 bases and the J gene lost 3 bases, with 2 bases spanning the gap. The CDR3 length is 10 residues. Per germline, CDR1 SGHAT and CDR2 FQNNGV. CDR3 sequence reads: CASSNYEQYF. The CDR3 coding sequence is TGTGCCAGCAGCAACTACGAGCAGTACTTC.

This chain connects TRBV28 to TRBJ1-1; D not resolved. Deletions cut 9 bases from V and 7 bases from J, with 18 bases between. The CDR3 loop spans 13 amino acids. The germline CDR1 and CDR2 sequences are MDHEN and SYDVKM. The CDR3 here is CASEEGGIREAFF. The CDR3 DNA reads TGTGCCAGTGAAGAGGGTGGAATCCGTGAAGCTTTCTTT.

V gene TRBV7-9 combines with J gene TRBJ1-2; possible D gene TRBD1, 5 bases. CDR3 length: 14 amino acids. Trimming removed 3 bases at V and 4 bases at J, with 12 bases between. CDR1 and CDR2 from the germline V gene are SEHNR and FQNEAQ (reference sequence). CDR3 region: CASSLGVSSYGYTF. DNA of the CDR3: TGTGCCAGCAGCTTGGGGGTCTCAAGCTATGGCTACACCTTC. The full variable domain, with the rest looked up from reference TRBV7-9 and TRBJ1-2, is DTGVSQNPRHKITKRGQNVTFRCDPISEHNRLYWYRQTLGQGPEFLTYFQNEAQLEKSRLLSDRFSAERPKGSFSTLEIQRTEQGDSAMYLCASSLGVSSYGYTFGSGTRLTVV.

This clone was seen a single time. The chain combines TRBV7-9 with TRBJ2-7; 7 nucleotides line up with TRBD1. The CDR3 extends over 17 amino acids. Germline CDR1 SEHNR, CDR2 FQNEAQ (reference sequence). Losses at the gene ends were 3 bases for V and 7 bases for J; bases not matched to a gene: 18. The CDR3 loop is CASSFRSVGQAPGEQYF. CDR3 nucleotide sequence: TGTGCCAGCAGCTTTAGAAGTGTTGGACAGGCCCCGGGAGAGCAGTACTTC.

The chain recombines TRBV10-2 with TRBJ2-1; TRBD2 matches at 12 bases. This CDR3 is 15 amino acids long. Germline V lookup: CDR1 WSHSY, CDR2 SAAADI. The junction had 8 bases not matched to a gene; V was cut back by 7 bases and J by 7 bases. The CDR3 protein is CASMTSGGWGNEQFF. In DNA, the CDR3 is TGCGCCAGCATGACTAGCGGGGGCTGGGGGAATGAGCAGTTCTTC.

This chain links TRBV27 with TRBJ1-2, with D perhaps matching TRBD1 (6 bases). V dropped 6 bases and J dropped 5 bases, with 19 bases sitting between them. This CDR3 region has 15 residues. In germline, CDR1 is MNHEY, CDR2 SMNVEV (reference sequence). The CDR3 here is CASRPTGTLEYGYTF. The CDR3 DNA follows: TGTGCCAGCAGACCTACAGGGACCCTCGAGTATGGCTACACCTTC.

The chain links TRBV15 to TRBJ1-4; no reliable D call. CDR1 LNHNV and CDR2 YYDKDF come from the germline V gene (reference sequence). The CDR3 is 15 residues long. V lost 0 bases and J lost 7, with 12 bases in between. CDR3 in amino acids: CATSREALRGEKLFF. In DNA form, the CDR3 reads TGTGCCACCAGCAGAGAGGCACTTCGTGGTGAAAAACTGTTTTTT.

The chain employs TRBV2 and TRBJ2-2; TRBD2 might be the D (5 bases). CDR3 length: 12 amino acids. Trimming removed 8 bases at V and 7 bases at J, with 11 bases between. Germline CDR1 is SNHLY and CDR2 is FYNNEI. The DNA of the CDR3 is TGTGCCAGCGGGGAGATCCGCGGGGAGCTGTTTTTT. It codes for CASGEIRGELFF.

This rearrangement joins TRBV28 to TRBJ1-5, with TRBD1 as a possible D gene (6 bases). V gave up 4 bases and J gave up 7 bases, with 14 bases separating them. The CDR3 loop spans 14 amino acids. CDR1 MDHEN and CDR2 SYDVKM come from the germline V gene. The CDR3 DNA sequence: TGTGCCAGCAGTTCAGGGGAGTTGGGACAGCCCCAGCATTTT. Translation gives CASSSGELGQPQHF.

The chain uses TRBV14 and TRBJ2-7; 7 bases align to TRBD1. The V segment lost 2 bases and the J segment 6 bases; nucleotides outside the gene matches: 10. The germline V gene has CDR1 SGHDN and CDR2 FVKESK. The CDR3 has 15 amino acids. Here the CDR3 DNA reads TGTGCCAGCAGCCAAACGGGCGGCAGGGGGTTCGAGCAGTACTTC. It specifies CASSQTGGRGFEQYF. The whole variable domain, remainder taken from reference TRBV14 and TRBJ2-7, is EAGVTQFPSHSVIEKGQTVTLRCDPISGHDNLYWYRRVMGKEIKFLLHFVKESKQDESGMPNNRFLAERTGGTYSTLKVQPAELEDSGVYFCASSQTGGRGFEQYFGPGTRLTVT.

This sequence joins TRBV7-3 and TRBJ2-3; 15 bases agree with TRBD2. The CDR3 runs 19 residues. Trimming at V came to 4 bases and at J to 0 bases, leaving 8 bases not matched to a gene. CDR1 and CDR2 (germline): SGHTA, FQGTGA. Here the CDR3 DNA reads TGTGCCAGCAGCTCCGGACTAGCGGGGGGGTCCCCTAGCACAGATACGCAGTATTTT. Its protein product is CASSSGLAGGSPSTDTQYF.